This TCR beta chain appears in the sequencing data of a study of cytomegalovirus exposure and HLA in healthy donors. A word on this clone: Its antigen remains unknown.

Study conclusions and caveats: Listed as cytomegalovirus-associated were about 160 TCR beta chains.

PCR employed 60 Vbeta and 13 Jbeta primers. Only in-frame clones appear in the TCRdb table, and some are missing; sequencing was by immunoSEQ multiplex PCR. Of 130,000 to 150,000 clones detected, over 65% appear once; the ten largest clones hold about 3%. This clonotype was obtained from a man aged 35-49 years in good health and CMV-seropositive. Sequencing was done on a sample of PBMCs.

For the CDR3, the DNA is TGTGCCAGCAGCTTCAGGGGGGCGTCCGCCTACGAGCAGTACTTC. Its translation is CASSFRGASAYEQYF. This rearrangement joins TRBV5-8 to TRBJ2-7, with a possible D match to TRBD1 (7 bases). V gave up 2 bases and J gave up 2 bases, with 14 bases separating them. This CDR3 has 15 amino acids. Germline values: CDR1 SGHTS, CDR2 YDEGEE.